A selection of T cell receptor beta chains follows, all from one sample in a study of blood T cell repertoires in COVID-19. The table came from immunoSEQ multiplex PCR; TCRdb's copy has only in-frame clones and leaves some out. The sample shows 200,000 to 250,000 clones, 82% of them seen only once. Material for sequencing was peripheral blood. The receptors shown here come from an elderly woman with COVID-19, enrolled during active disease. The CDR3 runs from the conserved cysteine through the conserved F or W.

>TRBV18
CASSADTTGELFF
>TRBV5-1
CASSTTGLGNEKLFF
>TRBV11-3
CASSLGGLASNEQFF
>TRBV19
CASSEIGTAFEYF
>TRBV5-6
CASSLKTPRGDSPLHF
>TRBV28
CASGGGTGGGYEQYF
>TRBV11-3
CASSPGTSGRTDTQYF
>TRBV5-1
CASSRGDGGTEAFF
>TRBV2
CASSLTEAEAFF
>TRBV28
CASSLSDRGRDTQYF
>TRBV10-3
CAISESIGGFNEAFF
>TRBV12-3/TRBV12-4
CASVSEQFF
>TRBV5-1
CASSLRALAGEGDTQYF
>TRBV10-3
CAISLDTYQPQHF
>TRBV11-3
CASSLGQAGNTIYF
>TRBV7-2
CASSLGGLGANVLTF
>TRBV9
CASSSEANTGELFF
>TRBV7-9
CASSLLLDGGSNQPQHF
>TRBV11-1
CASSLTRANTGELFF
>TRBV24-1
CATSGTSGSNEQFF
>TRBV6-2/TRBV6-3
CASSPGLAGVRTGEQYF
>TRBV5-1
CASSFGGATNEKLFF